The clone carrying this T cell receptor beta chain has only a few counts. The entry originates in a study of cytomegalovirus exposure and HLA in healthy donors. Unmatched junction bases numbered 7, after V lost 4 bases and J lost 8 bases. This CDR3 contains 14 residues. Germline values: CDR1 ENHRY, CDR2 SYGVKD. Researchers ran the PCR with 60 Vbeta and 13 Jbeta primers. Only in-frame clones appear in the TCRdb table, and some are missing; sequencing was by immunoSEQ multiplex PCR. The sample includes about 130,000 clones, about 71% of them seen just once. This clonotype was obtained from a woman aged 55-70 years in good health and CMV-seropositive. The J gene is TRBJ1-4, the V gene TRBV10-3; 7 bases match TRBD1. What was sequenced was PBMCs. The CDR3 region is CAISGGTVGEKLFF. The CDR3 DNA sequence: TGTGCCATCAGTGGGGGGACAGTCGGGGAAAAACTGTTTTTT.